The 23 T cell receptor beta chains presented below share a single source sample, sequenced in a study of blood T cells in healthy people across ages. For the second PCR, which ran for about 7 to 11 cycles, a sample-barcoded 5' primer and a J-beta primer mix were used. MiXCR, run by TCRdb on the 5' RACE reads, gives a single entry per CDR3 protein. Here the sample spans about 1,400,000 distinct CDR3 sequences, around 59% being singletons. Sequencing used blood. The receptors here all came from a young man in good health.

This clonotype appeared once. The CDR3 protein is CASSPTSPGSPLHF. CDR3 DNA: TGCGCCAGCAGCCCGACGAGCCCGGGATCACCCCTCCACTTT. The chain joins TRBV5-1 to TRBJ1-6; no definite D call. CDR1 and CDR2 (germline): SGHRS, YFSETQ. The CDR3 extends over 14 amino acids. V lost 4 bases to trimming and J lost 10 bases, with 15 bases between them.

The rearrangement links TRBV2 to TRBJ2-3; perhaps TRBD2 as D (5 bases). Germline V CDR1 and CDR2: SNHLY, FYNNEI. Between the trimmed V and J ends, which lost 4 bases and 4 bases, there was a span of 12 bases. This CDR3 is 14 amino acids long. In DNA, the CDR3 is TGTGCCAGCAGTGGTCAGATTAGCGCAGATACGCAGTATTTT. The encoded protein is CASSGQISADTQYF.

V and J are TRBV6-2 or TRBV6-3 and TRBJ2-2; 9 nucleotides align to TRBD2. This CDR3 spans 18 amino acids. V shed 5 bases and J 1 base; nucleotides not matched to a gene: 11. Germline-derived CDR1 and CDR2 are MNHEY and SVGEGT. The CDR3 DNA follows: TGTGCCAGCAGTAATGGTCTAGCGGGGCGACGGAACACCGGGGAGCTGTTTTTT. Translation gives CASSNGLAGRRNTGELFF.

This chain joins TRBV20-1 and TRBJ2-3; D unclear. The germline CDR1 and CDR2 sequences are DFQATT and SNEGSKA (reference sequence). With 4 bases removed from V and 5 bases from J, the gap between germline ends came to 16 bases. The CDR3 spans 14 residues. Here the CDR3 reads CSAILRVGKDTQYF. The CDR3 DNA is TGCAGTGCTATTCTACGGGTTGGTAAAGATACGCAGTATTTT.

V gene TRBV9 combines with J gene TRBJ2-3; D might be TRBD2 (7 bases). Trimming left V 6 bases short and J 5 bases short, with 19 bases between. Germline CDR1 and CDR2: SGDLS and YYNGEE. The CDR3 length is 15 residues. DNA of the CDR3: TGTGCCAGCACCACTAGAGGGGGGGCCCTAGATACGCAGTATTTT. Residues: CASTTRGGALDTQYF.

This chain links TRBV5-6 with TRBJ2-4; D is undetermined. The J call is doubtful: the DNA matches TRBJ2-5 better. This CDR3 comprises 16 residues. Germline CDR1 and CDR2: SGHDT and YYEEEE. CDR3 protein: CASSLLAGYLQETQYF. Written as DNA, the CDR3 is TGTGCCAGCAGCTTGTTGGCAGGATATCTACAAGAGACCCAGTACTTC.

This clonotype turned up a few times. In DNA form, the CDR3 reads TGTGCCAGCAGTTACTCCCTCCTAGCGGGAGGGACTGAGCAGTTCTTC. Protein product: CASSYSLLAGGTEQFF. The chain combines TRBV6-6 with TRBJ2-1, with 12 bases fitting TRBD2. The CDR3 spans 16 residues. The germline CDR1 and CDR2 sequences are MNHNY and SVGAGI (reference sequence). Germline trimming cut 0 bases from V and 9 bases from J; bases unmatched to any gene: 6.

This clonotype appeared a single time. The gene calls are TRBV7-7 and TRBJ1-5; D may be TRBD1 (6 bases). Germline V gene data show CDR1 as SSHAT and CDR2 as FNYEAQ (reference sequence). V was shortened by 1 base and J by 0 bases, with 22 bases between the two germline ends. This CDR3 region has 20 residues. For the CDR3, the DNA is TGTGCCAGCAGCTTAGACAGGGAGAAATTGGGGAATTATAGCAATCAGCCCCAGCATTTT. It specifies CASSLDREKLGNYSNQPQHF. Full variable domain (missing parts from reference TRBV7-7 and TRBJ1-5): GAGVSQSPRYKVTKRGQDVTLRCDPISSHATLYWYQQALGQGPEFLTYFNYEAQPDKSGLPSDRFSAERPEGSISTLTIQRTEQRDSAMYRCASSLDREKLGNYSNQPQHFGDGTRLSIL.

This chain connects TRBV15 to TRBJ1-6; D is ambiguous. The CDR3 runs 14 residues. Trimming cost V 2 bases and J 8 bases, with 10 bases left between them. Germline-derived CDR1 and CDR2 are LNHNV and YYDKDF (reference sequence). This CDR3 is CATSRSDQDSPLHF. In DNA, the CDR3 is TGTGCCACCAGCAGAAGTGATCAGGATTCACCCCTCCACTTT.

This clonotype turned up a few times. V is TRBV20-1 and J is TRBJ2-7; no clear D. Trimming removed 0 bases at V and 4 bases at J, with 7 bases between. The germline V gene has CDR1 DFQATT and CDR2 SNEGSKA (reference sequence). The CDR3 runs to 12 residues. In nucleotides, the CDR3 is TGCAGTGCTAGAGACGCAGGTTACGAGCAGTACTTC. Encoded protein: CSARDAGYEQYF.

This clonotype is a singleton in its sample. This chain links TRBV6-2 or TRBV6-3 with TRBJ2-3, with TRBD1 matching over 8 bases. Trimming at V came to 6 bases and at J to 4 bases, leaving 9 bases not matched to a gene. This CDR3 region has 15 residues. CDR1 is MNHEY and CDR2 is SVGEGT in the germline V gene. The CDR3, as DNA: TGTGCCAGCAGACGGATCCAGGGGGCCGCAGATACGCAGTATTTT. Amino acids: CASRRIQGAADTQYF.

The CDR3, as DNA: TGTGCCAGCAGCTTTCCAAGGACCACCTACAATGAGCAGTACTTC. This translates into CASSFPRTTYNEQYF. V is TRBV7-9 and J is TRBJ2-5; no clear D gene. Between the trimmed V and J ends, which lost 3 bases and 11 bases, there was a span of 22 bases. The CDR3 loop spans 15 amino acids. Germline-derived CDR1 and CDR2 are SEHNR and FQNEAQ (reference sequence).

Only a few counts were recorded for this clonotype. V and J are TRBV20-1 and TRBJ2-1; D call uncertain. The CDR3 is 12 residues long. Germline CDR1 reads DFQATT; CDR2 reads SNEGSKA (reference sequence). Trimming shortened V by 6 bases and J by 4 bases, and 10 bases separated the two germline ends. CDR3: CSAPIRYNEQFF. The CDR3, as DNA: TGCAGTGCACCAATTCGGTACAATGAGCAGTTCTTC.

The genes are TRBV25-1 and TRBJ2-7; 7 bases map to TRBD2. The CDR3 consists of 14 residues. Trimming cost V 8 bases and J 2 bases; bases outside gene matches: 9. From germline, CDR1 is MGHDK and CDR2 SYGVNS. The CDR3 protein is CASGREGPPYEQYF. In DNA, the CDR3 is TGTGCCAGCGGGAGGGAGGGGCCCCCCTACGAGCAGTACTTC.

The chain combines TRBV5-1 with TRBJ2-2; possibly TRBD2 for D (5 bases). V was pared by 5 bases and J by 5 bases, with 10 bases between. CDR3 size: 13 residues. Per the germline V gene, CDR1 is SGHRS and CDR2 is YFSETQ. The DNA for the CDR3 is TGCGCCAGCAGGGGAGATTCAACCGGGGAGCTGTTTTTT. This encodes CASRGDSTGELFF.

CDR3 sequence (DNA): TGCAGTGCTAGAGATGACAAGATTCGGGGGCCTACTTTGGGATACGAGCAGTACTTC. It translates to CSARDDKIRGPTLGYEQYF. The V call is TRBV20-1, the J call TRBJ2-7; tentatively, D is TRBD1 or TRBD2 (6 bases each). Trimming stripped 0 bases from V and 4 bases from J, with 28 bases between. The CDR3 length is 19 residues. Germline values: CDR1 DFQATT, CDR2 SNEGSKA (reference sequence).

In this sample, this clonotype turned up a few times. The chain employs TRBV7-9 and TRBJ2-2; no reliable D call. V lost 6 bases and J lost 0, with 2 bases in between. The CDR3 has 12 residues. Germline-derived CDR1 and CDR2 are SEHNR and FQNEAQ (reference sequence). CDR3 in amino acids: CASRTNTGELFF. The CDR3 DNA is TGTGCCAGCAGGACGAACACCGGGGAGCTGTTTTTT.

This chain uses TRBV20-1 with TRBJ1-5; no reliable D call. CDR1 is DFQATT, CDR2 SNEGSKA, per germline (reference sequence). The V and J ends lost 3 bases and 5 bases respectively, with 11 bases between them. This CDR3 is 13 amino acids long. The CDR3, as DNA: TGCAGTGCTAGTGCCCGGACTGATCAGCCCCAGCATTTT. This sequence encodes CSASARTDQPQHF.

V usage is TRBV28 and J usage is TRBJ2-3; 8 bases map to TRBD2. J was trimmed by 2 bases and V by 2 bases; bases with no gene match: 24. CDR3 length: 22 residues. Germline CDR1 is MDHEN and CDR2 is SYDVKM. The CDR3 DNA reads TGTGCCAGCAGTTTACTGCCCCGCGACCCGGGGGGGGCGGGGGGATTCACAGATACGCAGTATTTT. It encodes CASSLLPRDPGGAGGFTDTQYF.

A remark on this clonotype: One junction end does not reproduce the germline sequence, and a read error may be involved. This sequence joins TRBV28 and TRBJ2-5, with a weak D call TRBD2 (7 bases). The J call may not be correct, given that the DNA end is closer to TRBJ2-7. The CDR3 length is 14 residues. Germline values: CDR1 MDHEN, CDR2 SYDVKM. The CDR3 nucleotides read TGTGCCACCAGTCGGGGGGCCGTCTACAACGAGCAGTACTTC. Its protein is CATSRGAVYNEQYF.

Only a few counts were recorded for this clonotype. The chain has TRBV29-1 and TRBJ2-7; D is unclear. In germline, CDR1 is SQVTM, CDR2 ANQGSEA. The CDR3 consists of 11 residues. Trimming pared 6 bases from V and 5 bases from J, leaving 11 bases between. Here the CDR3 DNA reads TGCAGCGTAAAGGTTTATAACGAGCAGTACTTC. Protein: CSVKVYNEQYF.

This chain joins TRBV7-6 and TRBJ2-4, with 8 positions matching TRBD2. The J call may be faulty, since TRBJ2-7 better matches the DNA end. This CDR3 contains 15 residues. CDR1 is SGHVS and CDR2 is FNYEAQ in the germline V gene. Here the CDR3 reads CASSLFSGATYEQYF. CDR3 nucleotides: TGTGCCAGCAGCCTTTTTAGCGGGGCAACCTACGAGCAGTACTTC.

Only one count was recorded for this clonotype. The CDR3 DNA follows: TGCGCCAGCAGCCCCAACTTCGCGAACACTGAAGCTTTCTTT. Translating it yields CASSPNFANTEAFF. The chain couples TRBV4-1 to TRBJ1-1; D unclear. V dropped 4 bases and J dropped 1 base, with 10 bases sitting between them. The CDR3 length is 14 residues. CDR1 MGHRA and CDR2 YSYEKL come from the germline V gene.